This entry describes one T cell receptor (beta chain). The sample originates from a study of OX40 agonist ivuxolimab in advanced cancers. Assay: immunoSEQ multiplex PCR; the TCRdb copy retains only in-frame clones and omits some. In the table there are about 46,000 clones, about 91% of which are singletons. This material consisted of CD4+ or CD8+ T cells sorted from blood, taken in a trial of the OX40 agonist ivuxolimab. The sequence came from an adult with an advanced solid tumor such as melanoma, head and neck, liver or kidney cancer.

Written as DNA, the CDR3 is TGTGCCAGCAGTTACTCCATGTGGAACACTGAAGCTTTCTTT. Its protein product is CASSYSMWNTEAFF. The chain is built from TRBV6-6 and TRBJ1-1; no definite D call. Trimming pared 0 bases from V and 1 base from J, leaving 6 bases between. Germline V lookup: CDR1 MNHNY, CDR2 SVGAGI (reference sequence). This CDR3 spans 14 amino acids.